The entry that follows covers one T cell receptor (beta chain) sequence. A much larger clone sits a single nucleotide away, making a read error possible. Distinct nucleotide sequences in the sample also encode this CDR3. Adult Caucasians living in Nashville, Tennessee made up all of the donors. In the CD4+ fraction, cells were divided into CD45RA+ naive and CD45RA-negative memory subsets. Method: immunoSEQ multiplex PCR; TCRdb's copy keeps in-frame clones and lacks some. Of 2 million or so clones listed, over 85% are singletons. Germline loops: CDR1 SNHLY, CDR2 FYNNEI. The CDR3 covers 12 residues. V lost 1 base and J lost 5, with 5 bases in between. This specimen comes from a study of shared clonotypes between healthy human individuals.

Sequenced input: naive CD4+ T cells sorted from blood. Subset here: CD45RA+ positively selected. The receptor's source is a man aged 18 to 29 in good health. The rearrangement joins TRBV2 to TRBJ2-5, with D hard to call. CDR3 in amino acids: CASSEVRETQYF. The CDR3 DNA reads as TGTGCCAGCAGTGAAGTTAGGGAGACCCAGTACTTC.